The 7 T cell receptor beta chains in this list originate from one sample, sequenced in a study of cytomegalovirus exposure and HLA in healthy donors. The PCR contained 60 Vbeta and 13 Jbeta primers. Clones were read by immunoSEQ multiplex PCR, and TCRdb kept only the in-frame ones, dropping some. The data contain about 200,000 clones, under 70% of them seen just once; the ten biggest clones take up around 3%. Input material: PBMCs. These receptors were collected from a man aged 40-49 years in good health and CMV-seropositive.

For the CDR3, the DNA is TGTGCCAGCAGTCATGGACAGAACTATGGCTACACCTTC. Translated, it gives CASSHGQNYGYTF. This chain uses TRBV28 with TRBJ1-2, with D maybe TRBD1 (6 bases). Per the germline V gene, CDR1 is MDHEN and CDR2 is SYDVKM. Trimming left V 5 bases short and J 2 bases short, with 9 bases between. This CDR3 spans 13 amino acids.

The chain joins TRBV5-1 to TRBJ1-5; 11 positions agree with TRBD1. The germline V gene has CDR1 SGHRS and CDR2 YFSETQ. J was trimmed by 2 bases and V by 4 bases; bases with no gene match: 5. The CDR3 sequence is 16 residues long. CDR3 sequence: CASSLGQGAGNQPQHF. CDR3 DNA sequence: TGCGCCAGCAGCCTCGGACAGGGGGCTGGCAATCAGCCCCAGCATTTT.

As concerns this clone: At the DNA level, this CDR3 is encoded by other sequences in the same sample as well. The genes are TRBV2 and TRBJ1-5, with D unclear. CDR1 is SNHLY and CDR2 is FYNNEI in the germline V gene. V lost 3 bases to trimming and J lost 6 bases, with 12 bases between them. CDR3 length: 14 residues. DNA of the CDR3: TGTGCCAGCAGTGATGGGCGGGAGGGTCAGCCCCAGCATTTT. Amino acid sequence: CASSDGREGQPQHF.

The chain combines TRBV7-2 with TRBJ2-3; D is perhaps TRBD2 (6 bases). This CDR3 spans 14 amino acids. Germline V gives CDR1 SGHTA, CDR2 FQGNSA. Trimming took off 5 bases at V and 2 bases at J, with 11 bases between the two ends. CDR3 region: CASSRGLITDTQYF. The CDR3 DNA is TGTGCCAGCAGCAGGGGACTCATCACAGATACGCAGTATTTT.

V and J are TRBV6-1 and TRBJ2-2; 9 positions match TRBD2. From germline, CDR1 is MNHNS and CDR2 SASEGT. CDR3 length equals 15 residues. Trimming removed 6 bases from V and 3 bases from J; junction bases left unmatched: 5. CDR3 DNA sequence: TGTGCCAGCAGGGTCGAGCGGGGGGACACCGGGGAGCTGTTTTTT. As protein: CASRVERGDTGELFF.

This sequence joins TRBV9 and TRBJ1-4; 7 bases agree with TRBD1. V lost 4 bases and J lost 1; bases outside the gene matches: 16. Germline CDR1 SGDLS, CDR2 YYNGEE. This CDR3 has 19 residues. CDR3 protein: CASSQFRDSQEGTNEKLFF. CDR3 DNA: TGTGCCAGCAGCCAATTCCGGGACAGCCAGGAGGGAACTAATGAAAAACTGTTTTTT.

Note on this clone: One end of the junction does not line up with germline, which may come from a read error. The chain links TRBV7-9 to TRBJ1-5, with 7 nucleotides matching TRBD1. There are 15 residues in the CDR3. CDR1 is SEHNR and CDR2 is FQNEAQ in the germline V gene (reference sequence). The CDR3 nucleotides are TGTTCCAGCAGCTTCGGGGGACAGCCCAATCAGCCCCAGCATTTT. Protein product: CSSSFGGQPNQPQHF. Together with reference TRBV7-9 and TRBJ1-5, the CDR3 gives the full variable domain: DTGVSQNPRHKITKRGQNVTFRCDPISEHNRLYWYRQTLGQGPEFLTYFQNEAQLEKSRLLSDRFSAERPKGSFSTLEIQRTEQGDSAMYLCSSSFGGQPNQPQHFGDGTRLSIL.